The clone carrying this T cell receptor beta chain was seen a few times. What it binds is unknown. Healthy Caucasians from Russia aged roughly 6 to 95 served as donors. The data originate from a study of blood T cells in healthy people across ages. CDR3 length: 15 residues. The germline V and J ends were trimmed by 5 bases and 4 bases, with 17 bases remaining between them. It was with a sample-barcoded 5' primer and a J-beta primer mix that a second PCR of roughly 6 to 12 cycles was run. TCRdb re-called the 5' RACE reads with MiXCR, one entry per CDR3 protein. The table lists about 680,000 distinct CDR3 sequences, around 48% of them singletons. Whole-study findings and limits: Underestimates were what the diversity estimates from one million T cells were considered to be.

The source is a woman in her sixties in good health. The chain uses TRBV12-3 or TRBV12-4 and TRBJ1-2, with D uncertain. Input material: blood. Here the CDR3 reads CASSPGEAGTYGYTF. CDR3 nucleotides: TGTGCCAGCAGTCCCGGGGAGGCGGGAACCTATGGCTACACCTTC.